A single sample gave rise to the 10 T cell receptor beta chains below, sequenced in a study of shared clonotypes between healthy human individuals. Only in-frame clones appear in the TCRdb table, and some are missing; sequencing was by immunoSEQ multiplex PCR. The repertoire holds about 2.2 million clones, with 93% as singletons. Naive CD8 cells lacked CD45RO and underwent positive selection for CCR7, leaving out terminally differentiated effector memory CD45RA+ cells. The sequenced sample was naive CD8+ T cells from PBMCs. These receptors originate from a young man in good health. Some clones in this sample may be carry-over from other donors' samples.

The rearrangement joins TRBV6-1 to TRBJ2-3; D is unclear. Trimming left V 6 bases short and J 0 bases short, with 13 bases between. CDR3 length: 15 residues. CDR1 is MNHNS and CDR2 is SASEGT in the germline V gene. The CDR3 reads CASRGSIASTDTQYF. CDR3 DNA: TGTGCCAGCAGGGGAAGTATAGCTAGCACAGATACGCAGTATTTT.

The chain couples TRBV6-1 to TRBJ2-2, with D perhaps matching TRBD1 (6 bases). The germline gives CDR1 MNHNS, CDR2 SASEGT. There are 12 residues in the CDR3. The V and J ends lost 11 bases and 2 bases respectively, with 9 bases between them. CDR3 DNA: TGTGCCGCGGACAGTAACACCGGGGAGCTGTTTTTT. Translation: CAADSNTGELFF.

This clone was seen a few times. V is TRBV19 and J is TRBJ2-7; 9 positions match TRBD2. This CDR3 spans 16 amino acids. Germline CDR1 LNHDA, CDR2 SQIVND (reference sequence). V trimming: 5 bases; J trimming: 4 bases; junction bases outside the gene matches: 12. The CDR3 sequence: CASSPAGWAGGYEQYF. CDR3 sequence (DNA): TGTGCCAGTAGTCCGGCCGGCTGGGCGGGAGGGTACGAGCAGTACTTC. Full variable domain (missing parts from reference TRBV19 and TRBJ2-7): DGGITQSPKYLFRKEGQNVTLSCEQNLNHDAMYWYRQDPGQGLRLIYYSQIVNDFQKGDIAEGYSVSREKKESFPLTVTSAQKNPTAFYLCASSPAGWAGGYEQYFGPGTRLTVT.

Regarding this clone: This CDR3 is also generated by other DNA sequences in the sample. The chain has TRBV7-3 and TRBJ2-7, with 9 bases identical to TRBD1. This CDR3 spans 15 amino acids. Losses at the gene ends were 2 bases for V and 3 bases for J; bases not matched to a gene: 5. From germline, CDR1 is SGHTA and CDR2 FQGTGA. The CDR3 coding sequence is TGTGCCAGCAGCTTAGGGACAGGGCCCCTCTACGAGCAGTACTTC. This gives the protein CASSLGTGPLYEQYF.

This chain joins TRBV2 and TRBJ1-4, with 10 bases that match TRBD1. The germline CDR1 and CDR2 sequences are SNHLY and FYNNEI. CDR3 length equals 19 residues. The ends lost 6 bases at V and 8 bases at J; junction bases unmatched: 21. The CDR3 reads CASSEPPGQGTGGWEKLFF. In nucleotides, the CDR3 is TGTGCCAGCAGCGAGCCCCCGGGACAGGGGACTGGCGGGTGGGAAAAACTGTTTTTT. Drawing the rest from reference TRBV2 and TRBJ1-4, the complete variable domain is EPEVTQTPSHQVTQMGQEVILRCVPISNHLYFYWYRQILGQKVEFLVSFYNNEISEKSEIFDDQFSVERPDGSNFTLKIRSTKLEDSAMYFCASSEPPGQGTGGWEKLFFGSGTQLSVL.

The V call is TRBV7-3, the J call TRBJ2-3; the match to TRBD2 covers 11 bases. The V gene end was trimmed by 1 base and the J gene end by 4 bases; junction bases not matched to a gene: 19. Germline CDR1 and CDR2: SGHTA and FQGTGA. This CDR3 is built from 21 residues. Here the CDR3 reads CASSLIIRGRTSGSEADTQYF. Written as DNA, the CDR3 is TGTGCCAGCAGCTTAATAATCCGGGGTCGCACTAGCGGGAGTGAGGCAGATACGCAGTATTTT.

The V gene is TRBV30, the J gene TRBJ2-2; either TRBD1 or TRBD2 may supply D (6 bases each). The CDR3 runs to 16 residues. CDR1 is GTSNPN and CDR2 is SVGIG in the germline V gene (reference sequence). Trimming removed 1 base at V and 4 bases at J, with 16 bases between. The CDR3 nucleotides read TGTGCCTGGAGTGGGGTCGGGGGCAGTGGCACCGGGGAGCTGTTTTTT. Its protein product is CAWSGVGGSGTGELFF.

This sequence joins TRBV7-9 and TRBJ2-5; D gene unclear. The V and J ends lost 5 bases and 2 bases respectively, with 18 bases between them. The CDR3 runs to 16 residues. Germline V gene data show CDR1 as SEHNR and CDR2 as FQNEAQ (reference sequence). The CDR3 DNA reads as TGTGCCAGCAGCCCCAAGGGCGGCACGAAACAAGAGACCCAGTACTTC. This gives the protein CASSPKGGTKQETQYF.

The chain uses TRBV5-6 and TRBJ1-2; 7 bases align to TRBD1. This CDR3 is built from 14 residues. V was pared by 0 bases and J by 7 bases, with 6 bases of the junction left unmatched. Germline V gene lookup returns CDR1 SGHDT and CDR2 YYEEEE. The CDR3 nucleotides are TGTGCCAGCAGCTTGGACAGGGGTTTCTTTGGCTACACCTTC. This sequence encodes CASSLDRGFFGYTF. Together with reference TRBV5-6 and TRBJ1-2, the CDR3 gives the full variable domain: DAGVTQSPTHLIKTRGQQVTLRCSPKSGHDTVSWYQQALGQGPQFIFQYYEEEERQRGNFPDRFSGHQFPNYSSELNVNALLLGDSALYLCASSLDRGFFGYTFGSGTRLTVV.

This chain links TRBV6-5 with TRBJ2-5, with TRBD2 matching over 8 bases. V lost 7 bases, J lost 5 bases, and 12 bases stayed unmatched. CDR1 is MNHEY and CDR2 is SVGAGI in the germline V gene. The CDR3 is made up of 15 amino acids. Written as DNA, the CDR3 is TGTGCCAGCAAGCTTGCCTCCAGCGGGAGTGAGACCCAGTACTTC. It is translated as CASKLASSGSETQYF.